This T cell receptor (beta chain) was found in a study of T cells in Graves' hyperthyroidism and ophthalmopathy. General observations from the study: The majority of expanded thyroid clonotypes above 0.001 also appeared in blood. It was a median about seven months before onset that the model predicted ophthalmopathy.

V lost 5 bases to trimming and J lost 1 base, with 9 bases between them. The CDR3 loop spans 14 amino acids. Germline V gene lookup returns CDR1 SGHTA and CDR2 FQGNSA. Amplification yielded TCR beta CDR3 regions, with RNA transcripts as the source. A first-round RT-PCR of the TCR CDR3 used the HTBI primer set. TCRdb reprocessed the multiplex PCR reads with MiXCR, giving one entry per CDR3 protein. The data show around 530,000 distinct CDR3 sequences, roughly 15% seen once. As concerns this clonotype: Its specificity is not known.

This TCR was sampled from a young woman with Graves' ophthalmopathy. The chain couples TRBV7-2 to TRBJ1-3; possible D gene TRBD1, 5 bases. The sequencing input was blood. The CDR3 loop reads CTSSVTGSGNTIYF. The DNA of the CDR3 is TGTACCAGCAGCGTCACAGGTTCTGGAAACACCATATATTTT.